The clone carrying this TCR beta chain has only one observation. Its specificity is unknown. Negative isolation yielded CD4+ and CD8+ T cells, and FACS enriched TEMRA cells. This entry belongs to a study of CD8 T cells in Susac syndrome. Reverse transcription of roughly 0.5 to 1 ug RNA was carried out with random hexamers. Amplification of TCR beta CDR3 used immunoSEQ multiplex PCR across 54 Vbeta and 13 Jbeta. Each CDR3 protein is one row after TCRdb ran MiXCR on the immunoSEQ multiplex PCR reads. The profile shows 100,000 to 150,000 distinct CDR3 sequences, around 95% of them singletons. Broader study findings: The study admitted that it had a relatively small number of individuals in its TCR sequencing and HLA analysis.

Material: CD4+ T cells from PBMCs. The receptor was derived from a human donor in good health.

Here the CDR3 reads CASSSAGSGETQYF. The CDR3 DNA is TGTGCCAGCAGCTCTGCAGGGAGCGGAGAGACCCAGTACTTC. The genes are TRBV7-9 and TRBJ2-5; either TRBD1 or TRBD2 may fit D (5 bases each). The CDR3 length is 14 residues. Trimming shortened V by 4 bases and J by 4 bases, and 13 bases separated the two germline ends. Germline V gives CDR1 SEHNR, CDR2 FQNEAQ (reference sequence).